The sequence of this TCR beta chain was determined in a study of blood T cell repertoires in COVID-19. Original processing methods: Estimates of nucleated cell counts were drawn from the amplification of reference gene primers. Repertoires were generated with immunoSEQ multiplex PCR, while TCRdb's copy carries only in-frame clones and drops some. V, J and clone size are those of that table, while D and trimming were read from the DNA. The sample yields 200,000 or so clones, roughly 79% seen once. The CDR3 extends over 13 amino acids. Looked up from germline, CDR1 is KGHDR and CDR2 is SFDVKD. V gave up 3 bases and J gave up 3 bases, with 8 bases separating them.

The clonotype originates from a human donor with acute or convalescent COVID-19. The donor label of this sample is uncertain. The chain is built from TRBV24-1 and TRBJ2-7; D remains ambiguous. The sequenced material came from peripheral blood. The CDR3 sequence is CATSDPNSYEQYF. As DNA, the CDR3 is TGTGCCACCAGTGATCCGAACAGCTACGAGCAGTACTTC.